This TCR beta chain appears in the sequencing data of a study of T cell changes during pregnancy in multiple sclerosis. Produced via immunoSEQ multiplex PCR; TCRdb's table is partial and in-frame only. This sample has roughly 50,000 clones, with over 80% found just once. This CDR3 contains 16 residues. Per the germline V gene, CDR1 is SGHNT and CDR2 is YYREEE (reference sequence). After removal of 1 base from V and 1 base from J, the junction contained 7 bases not matched to a gene. The rearrangement links TRBV5-4 to TRBJ1-1; 7 bases map to TRBD1. The sequencing here drew on CD4+ T cells from peripheral blood mononuclear cells, taken in the third trimester of pregnancy. The sequence came from a female donor with multiple sclerosis, enrolled in a pregnancy study. The CDR3 loop is CASSLRAGGRNTEAFF. Here the CDR3 DNA reads TGTGCCAGCAGCTTGAGGGCAGGGGGAAGGAACACTGAAGCTTTCTTT.